This is a list of T cell receptor beta chains from one sample in a study of blood T cell repertoires in COVID-19. Produced via immunoSEQ multiplex PCR; TCRdb's table is partial and in-frame only. This sample has 130,000 or so clones, with roughly 79% found just once. Input material: peripheral blood. All receptors come from a human donor in a cohort sampled during active COVID-19. CDR3s include the opening cysteine and the closing phenylalanine or tryptophan. Each record gives: clone size, D gene, V gene, J gene, CDR3 protein, CDR3 DNA. The D gene is left open where the match is weak. Clone size appears in some rows only: once, few, many, or a class for an expanded clone.

clone size: NA
D gene: NA
V gene: TRBV5-5
J gene: TRBJ2-7
CDR3 protein: CASSTRQGGYEQYF
CDR3 DNA: TGTGCCAGCAGTACTCGACAAGGGGGCTACGAGCAGTACTTC

clone size: NA
D gene: TRBD1
V gene: TRBV5-1
J gene: TRBJ1-1
CDR3 protein: CASSFLGTGNTEAFF
CDR3 DNA: TGCGCCAGCAGCTTTCTAGGGACAGGGAACACTGAAGCTTTCTTT

clone size: NA
D gene: TRBD1
V gene: TRBV10-1
J gene: TRBJ2-5
CDR3 protein: CASSDPADRDETQYF
CDR3 DNA: TGCGCCAGCAGTGACCCCGCCGACAGGGACGAGACCCAGTACTTC

clone size: NA
D gene: TRBD2
V gene: TRBV10-2
J gene: TRBJ2-1
CDR3 protein: CASSLTGGDYNEQFF
CDR3 DNA: TGCGCCAGCAGTCTAACGGGGGGAGACTACAATGAGCAGTTCTTC

clone size: few
D gene: NA
V gene: TRBV12-2
J gene: TRBJ2-2
CDR3 protein: CASRLAQTLTRRGNAGELFF
CDR3 DNA: TGTGCAAGTCGCTTAGCCCAAACCTTGACTCGCAGGGGAAACGCCGGGGAGCTGTTTTTT

clone size: NA
D gene: TRBD2
V gene: TRBV3-1/TRBV3-2
J gene: TRBJ2-7
CDR3 protein: CASSRNLAGAGGEQYF
CDR3 DNA: TGTGCCAGCAGCCGGAATTTAGCGGGGGCCGGAGGGGAGCAGTACTTC

clone size: NA
D gene: NA
V gene: TRBV6-1
J gene: TRBJ1-5
CDR3 protein: CASSDFGRTNQPQHF
CDR3 DNA: TGTGCCAGCAGTGATTTTGGCCGGACAAATCAGCCCCAGCATTTT

clone size: NA
D gene: TRBD1
V gene: TRBV6-5
J gene: TRBJ2-2
CDR3 protein: CASSRTGPGELFF
CDR3 DNA: TGTGCCAGCAGTCGGACAGGTCCCGGGGAGCTGTTTTTT

clone size: NA
D gene: TRBD1
V gene: TRBV27
J gene: TRBJ2-1
CDR3 protein: CASSLDRYNEQFF
CDR3 DNA: TGTGCCAGCAGTTTGGACAGGTACAATGAGCAGTTCTTC

clone size: NA
D gene: TRBD1
V gene: TRBV5-1
J gene: TRBJ1-2
CDR3 protein: CASSLVSGTGDYTF
CDR3 DNA: TGCGCCAGCAGCTTGGTTAGTGGGACAGGGGACTACACCTTC

clone size: NA
D gene: NA
V gene: TRBV5-1
J gene: TRBJ2-5
CDR3 protein: CASSLGRVTETQYF
CDR3 DNA: TGCGCCAGCAGCTTGGGTCGGGTTACAGAGACCCAGTACTTC

clone size: NA
D gene: NA
V gene: TRBV14
J gene: TRBJ2-1
CDR3 protein: CASSQEEHGEQFF
CDR3 DNA: TGTGCCAGCAGCCAAGAGGAGCACGGTGAGCAGTTCTTC

clone size: once
D gene: NA
V gene: TRBV4-1
J gene: TRBJ1-1
CDR3 protein: CASSQESSLNTEAFF
CDR3 DNA: TGCGCCAGCAGCCAAGAGTCCAGTCTGAACACTGAAGCTTTCTTT

clone size: NA
D gene: TRBD1
V gene: TRBV19
J gene: TRBJ1-4
CDR3 protein: CASRREGAWEKLFF
CDR3 DNA: TGTGCCAGTCGACGCGAGGGGGCGTGGGAAAAACTGTTTTTT

clone size: NA
D gene: NA
V gene: TRBV10-2
J gene: TRBJ1-6
CDR3 protein: CASSESWQGGTYNSPLHF
CDR3 DNA: TGCGCCAGCAGTGAGTCCTGGCAGGGAGGAACCTATAATTCACCCCTCCACTTT

clone size: NA
D gene: NA
V gene: TRBV5-1
J gene: TRBJ1-1
CDR3 protein: CASSFLGAAEAFF
CDR3 DNA: TGCGCCAGCAGCTTCTTAGGGGCAGCTGAAGCTTTCTTT

clone size: NA
D gene: NA
V gene: TRBV28
J gene: TRBJ1-2
CDR3 protein: CASSTPPGTSNYGYTF
CDR3 DNA: TGTGCCAGCAGTACTCCCCCCGGGACAAGTAACTATGGCTACACCTTC

clone size: NA
D gene: NA
V gene: TRBV6-4
J gene: TRBJ2-1
CDR3 protein: CATLARGRYEQFF
CDR3 DNA: TGTGCCACCCTGGCTAGAGGCCGTTATGAGCAGTTCTTC

clone size: NA
D gene: TRBD1
V gene: TRBV14
J gene: TRBJ1-2
CDR3 protein: CASSQRGQWDGYTF
CDR3 DNA: TGTGCCAGCAGCCAAAGGGGACAGTGGGATGGCTACACCTTC

clone size: NA
D gene: TRBD2
V gene: TRBV4-1
J gene: TRBJ2-1
CDR3 protein: CASSSLAGGRWGEQFF
CDR3 DNA: TGCGCCAGCAGCTCCTTAGCGGGGGGACGATGGGGTGAGCAGTTCTTC

clone size: NA
D gene: TRBD1
V gene: TRBV30
J gene: TRBJ1-1
CDR3 protein: CAWSDRGVEAFF
CDR3 DNA: TGTGCCTGGAGTGACAGGGGGGTTGAAGCTTTCTTT

clone size: NA
D gene: TRBD1
V gene: TRBV19
J gene: TRBJ2-7
CDR3 protein: CASSRGQGYEQYF
CDR3 DNA: TGTGCCAGTTCGAGGGGACAGGGCTACGAGCAGTACTTC